What follows is one TCR beta chain and its context. Primers used in a second PCR of roughly 6 to 12 cycles were a sample-barcoded 5' primer and a J-beta primer mix. TCRdb called the 5' RACE reads again in MiXCR, with one record for every CDR3 protein. The sample has roughly 800,000 distinct CDR3 sequences; roughly 60% are singletons. This entry is derived from a study of blood T cells in healthy people across ages. V lost 7 bases to trimming and J lost 3 bases; unmatched junction nucleotides: 5. The CDR3 has 13 amino acids. Germline-derived CDR1 and CDR2 are MDHEN and SYDVKM. The J gene is TRBJ1-2, the V gene TRBV28, with 7 bases fitting TRBD1. This sequence was found in a young man in good health. Sequencing was performed on blood. CDR3: CASTQGGDYGYTF. The CDR3 bases are TGTGCCAGCACCCAGGGGGGGGACTATGGCTACACCTTC.